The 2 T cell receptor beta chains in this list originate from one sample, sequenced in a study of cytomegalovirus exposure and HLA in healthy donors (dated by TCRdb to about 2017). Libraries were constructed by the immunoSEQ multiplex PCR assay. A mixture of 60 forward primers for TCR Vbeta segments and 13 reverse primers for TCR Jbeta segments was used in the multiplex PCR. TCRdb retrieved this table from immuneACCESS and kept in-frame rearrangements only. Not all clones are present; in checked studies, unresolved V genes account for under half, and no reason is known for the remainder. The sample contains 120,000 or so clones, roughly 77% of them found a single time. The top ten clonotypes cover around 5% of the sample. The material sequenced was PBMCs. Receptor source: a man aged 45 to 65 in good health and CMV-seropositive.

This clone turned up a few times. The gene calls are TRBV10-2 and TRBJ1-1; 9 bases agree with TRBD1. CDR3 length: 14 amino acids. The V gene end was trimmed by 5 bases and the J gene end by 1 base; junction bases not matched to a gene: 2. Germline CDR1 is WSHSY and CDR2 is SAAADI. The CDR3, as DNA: TGCGCCAGCAGTATGACAGGGGGGAACACTGAAGCTTTCTTT. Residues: CASSMTGGNTEAFF.

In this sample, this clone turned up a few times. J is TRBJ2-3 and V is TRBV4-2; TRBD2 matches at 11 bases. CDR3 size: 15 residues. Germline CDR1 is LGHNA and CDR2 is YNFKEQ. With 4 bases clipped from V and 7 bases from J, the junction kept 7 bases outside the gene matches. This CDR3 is CASSLLAGGLNTQYF. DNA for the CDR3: TGTGCCAGCAGCCTGTTAGCGGGAGGGCTAAATACGCAGTATTTT.